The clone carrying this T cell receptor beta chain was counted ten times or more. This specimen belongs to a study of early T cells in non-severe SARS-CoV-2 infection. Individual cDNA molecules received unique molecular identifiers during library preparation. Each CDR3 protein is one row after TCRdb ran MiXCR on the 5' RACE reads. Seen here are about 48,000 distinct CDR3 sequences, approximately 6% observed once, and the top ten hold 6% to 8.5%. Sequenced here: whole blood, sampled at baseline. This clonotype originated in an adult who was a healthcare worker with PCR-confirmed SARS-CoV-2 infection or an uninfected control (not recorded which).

In DNA, the CDR3 is TGCGCCAGCAGCCCCGGGACAGGGGGTTATCAAGAGACCCAGTACTTC. Protein: CASSPGTGGYQETQYF. The chain joins TRBV5-1 to TRBJ2-5, with 11 bases matching TRBD1. Germline V gene data show CDR1 as SGHRS and CDR2 as YFSETQ. This CDR3 has 16 amino acids. With 4 bases clipped from V and 2 bases from J, the junction kept 7 bases outside the gene matches.